These 30 T cell receptor beta chains came from one sample sequenced in a study of cytomegalovirus exposure and HLA in healthy donors. The PCR ran on 60 Vbeta and 13 Jbeta primers. Only in-frame clones appear in the TCRdb table, and some are missing; sequencing was by immunoSEQ multiplex PCR. The sample includes about 110,000 clones, 70% to 85% of them seen just once. The sequencing input was PBMCs. The origin of the receptors is a man between 60 and 75 years old in good health and CMV-seronegative.

The V and J genes are TRBV5-1 and TRBJ1-2; D unresolved. Deletions cut 1 base from V and 4 bases from J, with 11 bases between. CDR1 and CDR2 from the germline V gene are SGHRS and YFSETQ. The CDR3 loop spans 14 amino acids. CDR3 amino acids: CASSLRGDGYGYTF. In DNA form, the CDR3 reads TGCGCCAGCAGCTTGCGAGGAGATGGCTATGGCTACACCTTC.

This rearrangement joins TRBV30 to TRBJ1-5; 8 bases line up with TRBD1. CDR1 and CDR2 (germline): GTSNPN, SVGIG (reference sequence). This CDR3 has 17 amino acids. With V trimmed by 0 bases and J by 0 bases, 7 bases remained unmatched. CDR3 in DNA: TGTGCCTGGAGTGTACGAAGACAGGGGAATAGCAATCAGCCCCAGCATTTT. It specifies CAWSVRRQGNSNQPQHF.

The chain joins TRBV6-1 to TRBJ1-5; TRBD1 might be the D (6 bases). The germline V and J ends were trimmed by 4 bases and 5 bases, with 12 bases remaining between them. In germline, CDR1 is MNHNS, CDR2 SASEGT. The CDR3 has 14 amino acids. The CDR3 sequence is CASSGGQDHQPQHF. The CDR3 nucleotides read TGTGCCAGCAGTGGGGGGCAGGACCATCAGCCCCAGCATTTT.

The V call is TRBV7-6, the J call TRBJ2-3, with TRBD1 identical over 7 bases. Germline lookup yields CDR1 SGHVS and CDR2 FNYEAQ. The J segment lost 2 bases and the V segment lost 4 bases, leaving 6 bases of the junction unmatched. This CDR3 has 15 residues. The CDR3 loop is CASSSRDSSTDTQYF. The CDR3 DNA sequence: TGTGCCAGCAGCTCCCGGGACAGTTCCACAGATACGCAGTATTTT.

The chain couples TRBV29-1 to TRBJ2-7, with D perhaps TRBD2 (6 bases). Germline CDR1 SQVTM, CDR2 ANQGSEA. This CDR3 spans 12 amino acids. Trimming took 7 bases from V and 9 from J, leaving 19 bases between them. CDR3 in DNA: TGCAGCGCCGGGGGACCTTCCGAGGGGCAGTACTTC. Encoded protein: CSAGGPSEGQYF.

The V call is TRBV27, the J call TRBJ2-7; 9 bases are a match to TRBD1. Losses at the gene ends were 4 bases for V and 6 bases for J; bases not matched to a gene: 4. This CDR3 spans 13 amino acids. Germline CDR1 reads MNHEY; CDR2 reads SMNVEV (reference sequence). CDR3 nucleotides: TGTGCCAGCAGTTCACAGGGGGCTGGCGAGCAGTACGTC. As protein: CASSSQGAGEQYV.

The chain uses TRBV6-6 and TRBJ2-5; D gene unclear. Germline V lookup: CDR1 MNHNY, CDR2 SVGAGI (reference sequence). V dropped 6 bases and J dropped 6 bases, with 17 bases sitting between them. The CDR3 sequence is 14 residues long. DNA of the CDR3: TGTGCCAGCAGGCCTCAGGCAGGCGTAAAGACCCAGTACTTC. Translating it yields CASRPQAGVKTQYF.

This clone was seen only a few times. The chain carries TRBV5-1 and TRBJ2-1, with no clear D. The CDR3 is made up of 16 amino acids. V was trimmed by 0 bases and J by 0 bases, leaving 10 bases between them. In germline, CDR1 is SGHRS, CDR2 YFSETQ. The CDR3 DNA reads TGCGCCAGCAGCTTGGCCGTCGGGTTCTCCTACAATGAGCAGTTCTTC. This sequence encodes CASSLAVGFSYNEQFF. Supplemented by reference TRBV5-1 and TRBJ2-1, the full variable domain reads KAGVTQTPRYLIKTRGQQVTLSCSPISGHRSVSWYQQTPGQGLQFLFEYFSETQRNKGNFPGRFSGRQFSNSRSEMNVSTLELGDSALYLCASSLAVGFSYNEQFFGPGTRLTVL.

The rearrangement joins TRBV6-6 to TRBJ2-1; D perhaps matches TRBD1 (6 bases). The V end was cut by 7 bases, the J end by 0 bases, with 13 bases between. This CDR3 has 15 residues. Looked up from germline, CDR1 is MNHNY and CDR2 is SVGAGI (reference sequence). The CDR3 protein is CASTPGASSYNEQFF. The CDR3 DNA is TGTGCCAGCACCCCAGGGGCCAGCTCCTACAATGAGCAGTTCTTC.

V is TRBV18 and J is TRBJ1-3; 7 nucleotides align to TRBD1. The CDR3 runs to 16 residues. Germline V CDR1 and CDR2: KGHSH, LQKENI. After removal of 5 bases from V and 0 bases from J, the junction contained 7 bases not matched to a gene. CDR3 nucleotides: TGTGCCAGCTCATATCGGGACAGCAGCTCTGGAAACACCATATATTTT. Translating it yields CASSYRDSSSGNTIYF.

This clone was seen a few times. This chain uses TRBV5-1 with TRBJ2-5; TRBD1 matches at 8 bases. Germline-derived CDR1 and CDR2 are SGHRS and YFSETQ. This CDR3 region has 15 residues. Losses at the gene ends were 0 bases for V and 4 bases for J; bases not matched to a gene: 5. This chain's CDR3 is CASSLGNRGLETQYF. DNA of the CDR3: TGCGCCAGCAGCTTGGGGAACAGGGGGTTAGAGACCCAGTACTTC.

V gene TRBV5-1 combines with J gene TRBJ2-5; 8 bases are shared with TRBD2. The CDR3 spans 14 residues. Germline trimming cut 0 bases from V and 13 bases from J; bases unmatched to any gene: 11. Germline CDR1 is SGHRS and CDR2 is YFSETQ. CDR3 nucleotide sequence: TGCGCCAGCAGCTTGGCAGCGGGGGCTCCAAGTCCGTACTTC. Protein: CASSLAAGAPSPYF.

The V gene is TRBV28, the J gene TRBJ1-1, with D possibly TRBD1 on 6 matching bases. The CDR3 is 13 residues long. Between the trimmed V and J ends, which lost 5 bases and 7 bases, there was a span of 14 bases. Germline CDR1 and CDR2: MDHEN and SYDVKM. The CDR3: CASSVGGLDEAFF. The DNA of the CDR3 is TGTGCCAGCAGTGTTGGGGGCCTCGATGAAGCTTTCTTT.

The chain recombines TRBV7-9 with TRBJ2-3; 7 nucleotides match TRBD2. J gave up 1 base and V 0 bases, and 4 bases lay outside the gene matches. The CDR3 is 16 residues long. The germline gives CDR1 SEHNR, CDR2 FQNEAQ (reference sequence). The CDR3 sequence: CASSLASSGGTDTQYF. CDR3 nucleotides: TGTGCCAGCAGCTTAGCGTCCAGCGGGGGCACAGATACGCAGTATTTT.

V gene TRBV7-2 combines with J gene TRBJ1-2; possibly TRBD1 for D (6 bases). Looked up from germline, CDR1 is SGHTA and CDR2 is FQGNSA. V lost 5 bases to trimming and J lost 4 bases, with 14 bases between them. The CDR3 totals 14 residues. CDR3 amino acids: CASSPPGHLYGYTF. CDR3 in DNA: TGTGCCAGCAGCCCCCCGGGACACCTCTATGGCTACACCTTC.

V gene TRBV6-1 combines with J gene TRBJ1-2; TRBD1 matches 7 bases. Losses at the gene ends were 4 bases for V and 4 bases for J; bases not matched to a gene: 6. The CDR3 extends over 14 amino acids. CDR1 and CDR2 (germline): MNHNS, SASEGT. The CDR3 DNA sequence: TGTGCCAGCAGTGTCCAGACAGGGAGCTATGGCTACACCTTC. Encoded protein: CASSVQTGSYGYTF.

This clone appeared once. Here the CDR3 reads CASRSGPLAGETQYF. The CDR3 DNA sequence: TGTGCCAGCAGGAGCGGACCACTCGCGGGGGAGACCCAGTACTTC. The chain employs TRBV7-2 and TRBJ2-5, with a possible D match to TRBD2 (6 bases). V was pared by 6 bases and J by 5 bases, with 19 bases between. The CDR3 spans 15 residues. Per the germline V gene, CDR1 is SGHTA and CDR2 is FQGNSA.

The V and J genes are TRBV7-3 and TRBJ1-1; weak D call: TRBD1 (5 bases). The CDR3 extends over 13 amino acids. Germline CDR1 SGHTA, CDR2 FQGTGA. V lost 4 bases and J 3 bases, leaving 9 bases between the germline ends. CDR3: CASSSGGDTEAFF. CDR3 DNA: TGTGCCAGCAGCTCCGGAGGGGACACTGAAGCTTTCTTT.

CDR3 residues: CASSLGRDSYGYTF. The CDR3 DNA sequence: TGTGCCAGCAGCTTAGGGCGGGACAGCTATGGCTACACCTTC. This chain uses TRBV7-2 with TRBJ1-2; 7 nucleotides align to TRBD1. This CDR3 has 14 amino acids. Germline CDR1 SGHTA, CDR2 FQGNSA. The V segment lost 1 base and the J segment 4 bases; nucleotides outside the gene matches: 3. Complete variable domain (other parts from reference TRBV7-2 and TRBJ1-2): GAGVSQSPSNKVTEKGKDVELRCDPISGHTALYWYRQSLGQGLEFLIYFQGNSAPDKSGLPSDRFSAERTGGSVSTLTIQRTQQEDSAVYLCASSLGRDSYGYTFGSGTRLTVV.

The CDR3 sequence: CASKLAGGRVRWGNEQFF. For the CDR3, the DNA is TGTGCCAGCAAATTAGCGGGGGGGCGGGTTCGTTGGGGCAATGAGCAGTTCTTC. This rearrangement joins TRBV28 to TRBJ2-1, with TRBD2 matching 11 bases. The CDR3 is 18 residues long. Per the germline V gene, CDR1 is MDHEN and CDR2 is SYDVKM. Trimming cost V 7 bases and J 6 bases; bases outside gene matches: 17. Full variable domain (remainder filled in from reference TRBV28 and TRBJ2-1): DVKVTQSSRYLVKRTGEKVFLECVQDMDHENMFWYRQDPGLGLRLIYFSYDVKMKEKGDIPEGYSVSREKKERFSLILESASTNQTSMYLCASKLAGGRVRWGNEQFFGPGTRLTVL.

CDR3 nucleotides: TGTGCCAGCTCACCAGAGACAGTTAACACTGAAGCTTTCTTT. This encodes CASSPETVNTEAFF. The chain carries TRBV18 and TRBJ1-1; D is possibly TRBD1 (5 bases). The V and J ends lost 2 bases and 2 bases respectively, with 9 bases between them. The CDR3 runs to 14 residues. CDR1 is KGHSH and CDR2 is LQKENI in the germline V gene.

The chain has TRBV6-6 and TRBJ1-2; 7 bases line up with TRBD1. The CDR3 covers 11 residues. The germline V gene encodes CDR1 MNHNY and CDR2 SVGAGI (reference sequence). Unmatched junction bases numbered 3, after V lost 6 bases and J lost 8 bases. The CDR3 DNA is TGTGCCAGCAGCCTACAGGGGGGCTACACCTTC. This gives the protein CASSLQGGYTF.

This chain connects TRBV5-4 to TRBJ2-2; 8 bases fit TRBD2. Germline CDR1 and CDR2: SGHNT and YYREEE (reference sequence). V lost 4 bases to trimming and J lost 4 bases; unmatched junction nucleotides: 12. The CDR3 consists of 17 residues. Written as DNA, the CDR3 is TGTGCCAGCAGCAAAGGGGCGGGGGGCGCGGGCACCGGGGAGCTGTTTTTT. Translating gives CASSKGAGGAGTGELFF.

This chain connects TRBV6-1 to TRBJ1-6; D is uncertain. The CDR3 runs 13 residues. Germline CDR1 reads MNHNS; CDR2 reads SASEGT. V dropped 6 bases and J dropped 8 bases, with 11 bases sitting between them. The CDR3 DNA follows: TGTGCCAGCAGAGTCCTAGGCGATTCACCCCTCCACTTT. Translation gives CASRVLGDSPLHF.

The V call is TRBV4-3, the J call TRBJ2-1, with 10 nucleotides matching TRBD2. With V trimmed by 6 bases and J by 0 bases, 17 bases remained unmatched. CDR1 LGHNA and CDR2 YSLEER come from the germline V gene. The CDR3 extends over 20 amino acids. CDR3 bases: TGCGCCAGCAGTTACCGCACTCTAGCGGGGGCCGTCTCCTCCTACAATGAGCAGTTCTTC. Amino acid sequence: CASSYRTLAGAVSSYNEQFF.

The rearrangement uses TRBV14 and TRBJ2-7, with 7 bases matching TRBD1. Trimming at V came to 3 bases and at J to 7 bases, leaving 6 bases not matched to a gene. The CDR3 sequence is 13 residues long. CDR1 is SGHDN and CDR2 is FVKESK in the germline V gene. The CDR3 DNA is TGTGCCAGCAGCCATGACAGGGTGGGAGAGCAGTACTTC. Protein: CASSHDRVGEQYF.

CDR3 region: CASSLSLNTEAFF. CDR3 nucleotides: TGTGCCAGCAGCTTAAGCTTGAACACTGAAGCTTTCTTT. The rearrangement links TRBV7-9 to TRBJ1-1, with D unresolved. The V gene's germline CDR1 is SEHNR and CDR2 FQNEAQ (reference sequence). CDR3 length: 13 residues. Trimming left V 2 bases short and J 0 bases short, with 4 bases between.

The J gene is TRBJ1-2, the V gene TRBV7-6; a weak D match, TRBD1 (5 bases). The CDR3 has 14 amino acids. The V gene's germline CDR1 is SGHVS and CDR2 FNYEAQ. V dropped 5 bases and J dropped 1 base, with 11 bases sitting between them. The CDR3 spells CASSPGTFNYGYTF. DNA for the CDR3: TGTGCCAGCAGCCCCGGGACTTTTAACTATGGCTACACCTTC.

The chain uses TRBV6-5 and TRBJ1-1; D may be TRBD1 (5 bases). Germline values: CDR1 MNHEY, CDR2 SVGAGI. This CDR3 comprises 13 residues. V lost 6 bases, J lost 3 bases, and 11 bases lay in between. The CDR3 loop is CASRTGVYTEAFF. DNA of the CDR3: TGTGCCAGCAGGACGGGGGTTTACACTGAAGCTTTCTTT.

CDR3 in amino acids: CASSRQNYEQYF. The DNA for the CDR3 is TGTGCCAGCAGTAGACAGAATTACGAGCAGTACTTC. This chain links TRBV2 with TRBJ2-7; D is perhaps TRBD1 (5 bases). Trimming stripped 5 bases from V and 4 bases from J, with 9 bases between. The length of the CDR3 is 12 residues. Germline V gives CDR1 SNHLY, CDR2 FYNNEI.